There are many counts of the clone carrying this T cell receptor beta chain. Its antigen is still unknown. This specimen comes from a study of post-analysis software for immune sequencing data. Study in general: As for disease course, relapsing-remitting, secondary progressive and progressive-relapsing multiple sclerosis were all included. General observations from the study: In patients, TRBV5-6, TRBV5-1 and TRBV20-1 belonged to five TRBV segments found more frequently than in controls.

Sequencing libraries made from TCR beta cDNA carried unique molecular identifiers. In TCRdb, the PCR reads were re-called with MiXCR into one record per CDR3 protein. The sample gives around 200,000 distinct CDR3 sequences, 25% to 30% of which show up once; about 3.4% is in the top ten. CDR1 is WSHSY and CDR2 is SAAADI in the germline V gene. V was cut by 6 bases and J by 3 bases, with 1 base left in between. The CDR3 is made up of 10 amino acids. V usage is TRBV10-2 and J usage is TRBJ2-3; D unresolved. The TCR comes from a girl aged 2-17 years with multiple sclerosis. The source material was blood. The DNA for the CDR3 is TGCGCCAGCAGAACAGATACGCAGTATTTT. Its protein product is CASRTDTQYF.